The 23 T cell receptor beta chains listed next were all sequenced from one sample in a study of cytomegalovirus exposure and HLA in healthy donors. Primers included in the PCR were 60 Vbeta and 13 Jbeta primers. Only in-frame clones appear in the TCRdb table, and some are missing; sequencing was by immunoSEQ multiplex PCR. This sample has over 150,000 clones, with around three quarters found just once. The material sequenced was PBMCs. The origin of the receptors is a woman between 40 and 55 years old in good health and CMV-seronegative.

CDR3 region: CASSLKETQYF. CDR3 bases: TGTGCCAGCAGCCTAAAAGAGACCCAGTACTTC. The chain uses TRBV11-2 and TRBJ2-5; D gene ambiguous. The CDR3 loop spans 11 amino acids. CDR1 and CDR2 (germline): SGHAT, FQNNGV. Trimming took 5 bases from V and 3 from J, leaving 4 bases between them. Together with reference TRBV11-2 and TRBJ2-5, the CDR3 gives the full variable domain: EAGVAQSPRYKIIEKRQSVAFWCNPISGHATLYWYQQILGQGPKLLIQFQNNGVVDDSQLPKDRFSAERLKGVDSTLKIQPAKLEDSAVYLCASSLKETQYFGPGTRLLVL.

The chain joins TRBV7-9 to TRBJ1-2, with D tentatively TRBD1 (5 bases). Germline V gene data show CDR1 as SEHNR and CDR2 as FQNEAQ (reference sequence). The CDR3 has 15 residues. Between the trimmed V and J ends, which lost 7 bases and 4 bases, there was a span of 19 bases. As DNA, the CDR3 is TGTGCCAGCATCCCAACCGGCCAGGGTGGCTATGGCTACACCTTC. This translates into CASIPTGQGGYGYTF.

This clone was counted only a few times. This rearrangement joins TRBV4-2 to TRBJ2-2; 15 positions match TRBD2. Germline V gives CDR1 LGHNA, CDR2 YNFKEQ. The CDR3 sequence is 19 residues long. J gave up 4 bases and V 0 bases, and 6 bases lay outside the gene matches. The CDR3 loop is CASSQDGLAGGPGTGELFF. The CDR3, as DNA: TGTGCCAGCAGCCAAGACGGACTAGCGGGAGGGCCGGGCACCGGGGAGCTGTTTTTT.

The CDR3 DNA reads as TGTGCCAGTAGTATGGCTCACCGGGGGGTACTGTTTTTT. Encoded protein: CASSMAHRGVLFF. The chain employs TRBV19 and TRBJ1-4; weak D call: TRBD1 (5 bases). From germline, CDR1 is LNHDA and CDR2 SQIVND (reference sequence). V dropped 3 bases and J dropped 13 bases, with 15 bases sitting between them. This CDR3 comprises 13 residues.

This chain uses TRBV5-1 with TRBJ2-6, with D unclear. This CDR3 comprises 15 residues. Trimming pared 3 bases from V and 0 bases from J, leaving 7 bases between. Germline assignment: CDR1 SGHRS and CDR2 YFSETQ. CDR3 DNA sequence: TGCGCCAGCAGCTCCGTAATCTCTGGGGCCAACGTCCTGACTTTC. This sequence encodes CASSSVISGANVLTF.

V gene TRBV11-3 combines with J gene TRBJ2-5; D is undetermined. CDR3 length: 14 amino acids. V lost 0 bases and J lost 3, with 8 bases in between. CDR1 and CDR2 (germline): SGHNT, YENEEA. CDR3 nucleotides: TGTGCCAGCAGCTTAGATGATTCAGAAGAGACCCAGTACTTC. Residues: CASSLDDSEETQYF.

The count of this clone is one. This sequence joins TRBV6-5 and TRBJ1-2; 8 bases are a match to TRBD1. With V trimmed by 6 bases and J by 4 bases, 7 bases remained unmatched. Germline V gene sequence: CDR1 MNHEY, CDR2 SVGAGI. The CDR3 runs 14 residues. The CDR3 DNA reads TGTGCCAGCAGGGCGACAGGGGATCTCTATGGCTACACCTTC. Amino acids: CASRATGDLYGYTF.

With respect to this clone: The junction differs from germline at one of its ends, possibly a read error. V gene TRBV6-6 combines with J gene TRBJ1-4, with D tentatively TRBD1 (6 bases). The CDR3 has 13 amino acids. Germline CDR1 reads MNHNY; CDR2 reads SVGAGI (reference sequence). This CDR3 is CASSYDVRGAGIF. In DNA form, the CDR3 reads TGTGCCAGCAGTTACGACGTTCGGGGGGCGGGCATTTTT.

This clone was recorded a few times. This chain connects TRBV28 to TRBJ2-5, with 8 bases matching TRBD1. The germline gives CDR1 MDHEN, CDR2 SYDVKM. The CDR3 has 15 amino acids. The V and J ends lost 3 bases and 5 bases, in that order; junction bases with no gene match: 8. CDR3 nucleotides: TGTGCCAGCAGTTTGCCGACAGGGGCTGGTGAGACCCAGTACTTC. This encodes CASSLPTGAGETQYF.

CDR3: CASSPLAGAYNEQFF. The CDR3 nucleotides are TGTGCCAGCAGTCCACTAGCGGGGGCCTACAATGAGCAGTTCTTC. This chain links TRBV6-6 with TRBJ2-1, with 11 positions matching TRBD2. This CDR3 is 15 amino acids long. Looked up from germline, CDR1 is MNHNY and CDR2 is SVGAGI (reference sequence). V shed 5 bases, J shed 2 bases, and the junction held 2 bases outside the gene matches.

The CDR3 region has the DNA TGTGCCAGCAGTTCGAGAACAGGGCCCTATGGCTACACCTTC. This sequence encodes CASSSRTGPYGYTF. V and J are TRBV11-2 and TRBJ1-2, with D perhaps matching TRBD1 (6 bases). V shed 6 bases and J shed 4 bases, with 15 bases lying between them. CDR1 and CDR2 (germline): SGHAT, FQNNGV. This CDR3 spans 14 amino acids.

CDR3 in DNA: TGTGCCAGCAGCGTAGGGGGAGGACGGCGGAACACTGAAGCTTTCTTT. It translates to CASSVGGGRRNTEAFF. The chain has TRBV9 and TRBJ1-1, with D unclear. V was trimmed by 0 bases and J by 1 base, leaving 13 bases between them. Germline CDR1 SGDLS, CDR2 YYNGEE. The CDR3 runs to 16 residues.

The chain joins TRBV19 to TRBJ1-3; tentative D call: TRBD1 (5 bases). The CDR3 runs to 15 residues. Germline V lookup: CDR1 LNHDA, CDR2 SQIVND (reference sequence). V lost 2 bases to trimming and J lost 2 bases, with 10 bases between them. The CDR3 nucleotides are TGTGCCAGTAGTATATCGTCCAGGGCTGGAAACACCATATATTTT. As protein: CASSISSRAGNTIYF. The full variable domain, its missing parts supplied by reference TRBV19 and TRBJ1-3, is DGGITQSPKYLFRKEGQNVTLSCEQNLNHDAMYWYRQDPGQGLRLIYYSQIVNDFQKGDIAEGYSVSREKKESFPLTVTSAQKNPTAFYLCASSISSRAGNTIYFGEGSWLTVV.

The rearrangement joins TRBV7-9 to TRBJ2-1; a possible D gene is TRBD2 (5 bases). CDR3 length: 13 amino acids. V was clipped by 0 bases and J by 12 bases, with 12 bases between them. Germline V lookup: CDR1 SEHNR, CDR2 FQNEAQ (reference sequence). For the CDR3, the DNA is TGTGCCAGCAGCTTAGCGCCGACCGAGGGGCAGTTCTTC. Translated, it gives CASSLAPTEGQFF.

V usage is TRBV5-4 and J usage is TRBJ1-1; D unresolved. V shed 5 bases and J shed 1 base, with 9 bases lying between them. Germline lookup yields CDR1 SGHNT and CDR2 YYREEE (reference sequence). The CDR3 is 13 amino acids. In DNA form, the CDR3 reads TGTGCCAGCAGTCCAGAGGGGAACACTGAAGCTTTCTTT. This sequence encodes CASSPEGNTEAFF.

In this sample, this clone turned up once. One end of the junction varies from germline; a read error may be responsible. The gene calls are TRBV5-1 and TRBJ2-7; D possibly corresponds to TRBD2 (6 bases). This CDR3 contains 13 residues. Germline assignment: CDR1 SGHRS and CDR2 YFSETQ. This CDR3 reads CASNLEGTYEQYF. CDR3 nucleotide sequence: TGCGCCAGCAACTTGGAGGGGACCTACGAGCAGTACTTC. Looking up the rest from reference TRBV5-1 and TRBJ2-7 gives the full variable domain: KAGVTQTPRYLIKTRGQQVTLSCSPISGHRSVSWYQQTPGQGLQFLFEYFSETQRNKGNFPGRFSGRQFSNSRSEMNVSTLELGDSALYLCASNLEGTYEQYFGPGTRLTVT.

This sequence joins TRBV6-1 and TRBJ2-3; D is unresolved. The CDR3 consists of 15 residues. The germline V and J ends were trimmed by 7 bases and 5 bases, with 19 bases remaining between them. Germline-derived CDR1 and CDR2 are MNHNS and SASEGT. CDR3 sequence reads: CASTSVETRGDTQYF. The DNA for the CDR3 is TGTGCCAGCACCTCAGTGGAAACCCGAGGAGATACGCAGTATTTT.

The chain is built from TRBV28 and TRBJ1-4; weak D call: TRBD1 (5 bases). The CDR3 runs 16 residues. CDR1 is MDHEN and CDR2 is SYDVKM in the germline V gene. Trimming removed 0 bases from V and 3 bases from J, with 11 bases in between. Written as DNA, the CDR3 is TGTGCCAGCAGTTTATGGCTCAGGGAGGCTAATGAAAAACTGTTTTTT. It specifies CASSLWLREANEKLFF.

The chain employs TRBV21-1 and TRBJ1-5; the table calls TRBD1, which could not be checked here. TRBV21-1 is a documented pseudogene. The CDR3 has 17 amino acids. The CDR3 nucleotides are TGTGCCAGCGCTGAGACAGGGCCTCGGTATAGCAATCAGCCCCAGCATTTT. Translation: CASAETGPRYSNQPQHF.

The J gene is TRBJ2-7, the V gene TRBV7-6; no reliable D call. V gave up 1 base and J gave up 3 bases, with 10 bases separating them. This CDR3 region has 14 residues. CDR1 and CDR2 (germline): SGHVS, FNYEAQ. CDR3 region: CASSLVRNGYEQYF. DNA of the CDR3: TGTGCCAGCAGCTTAGTTAGAAACGGCTACGAGCAGTACTTC.

V gene TRBV5-4 combines with J gene TRBJ2-1, with D perhaps TRBD2 (5 bases). The CDR3 covers 13 residues. Germline CDR1 and CDR2: SGHNT and YYREEE (reference sequence). Trimming cost V 5 bases and J 15 bases, with 21 bases left between them. The CDR3 is CASRNTASSFLFF. CDR3 DNA sequence: TGTGCCAGCAGGAACACGGCCTCTAGCTTTCTGTTCTTC.

This clone was seen a handful of times. This chain joins TRBV5-4 and TRBJ2-6, with D hard to call. The CDR3 extends over 16 amino acids. Deletions cut 0 bases from V and 2 bases from J, with 9 bases between. Germline V lookup: CDR1 SGHNT, CDR2 YYREEE (reference sequence). The chain's CDR3 is CASSLGHRAGANVLTF. CDR3 nucleotide sequence: TGTGCCAGCAGCTTGGGGCACCGGGCTGGGGCCAACGTCCTGACTTTC.

V and J are TRBV6-4 and TRBJ2-7; the D gene is possibly TRBD2 (6 bases). This CDR3 is built from 17 residues. CDR1 and CDR2 from the germline V gene are MRHNA and SNTAGT. The V end was cut by 2 bases, the J end by 0 bases, with 17 bases between. The CDR3 loop reads CASSDEGGAGGSYEQYF. Here the CDR3 DNA reads TGTGCCAGCAGTGACGAGGGCGGGGCGGGCGGCTCCTACGAGCAGTACTTC.